Below, 13 T cell receptor beta chains from the same sample are listed, as sequenced in a study of T-cell memory formation after mild COVID-19 (dated by TCRdb to 2020 to 2022). The library came from 5' RACE. Sequencing was performed on an Illumina NovaSeq 6000. TCRdb itself trimmed the public reads at Q25 with fastp, ran MiXCR and retained productive beta chains. Each record represents a unique CDR3 protein, reported with the most common genes and DNA among its rows. The sample table lists some 450,000 distinct CDR3 sequences, about 20% of them with a count of one. The ten largest clonotypes hold around 9.2% of the sample. The sequenced material came from PBMCs or a T cell subset sorted from them (not recorded which). These receptors all come from an adult woman who had mild COVID-19 (a few samples of this study predate the infection). The sample titles of this study are shuffled in the database, so cell type and time point are left out; the donor was told from shared clones.

The J gene is TRBJ1-1, the V gene TRBV4-2; D not certain. With 0 bases removed from V and 4 bases from J, the gap between germline ends came to 12 bases. The CDR3 sequence is 15 residues long. CDR1 is LGHNA, CDR2 YNFKEQ, per germline. The CDR3 DNA follows: TGTGCCAGCAGCCAAGACGGTGGGGAGGGCACTGAAGCTTTCTTT. This sequence encodes CASSQDGGEGTEAFF.

The chain employs TRBV20-1 and TRBJ2-7; 7 bases are shared with TRBD2. CDR1 is DFQATT and CDR2 is SNEGSKA in the germline V gene (reference sequence). The V and J ends lost 6 bases and 1 base, in that order; junction bases with no gene match: 9. The CDR3 totals 14 residues. CDR3 coding DNA: TGCAGTGCCCACAGCGGGGATCCTTCCTACGAGCAGTACTTC. This translates into CSAHSGDPSYEQYF.

This clonotype was found a few times. V usage is TRBV12-3 or TRBV12-4 and J usage is TRBJ2-2, with 7 bases lining up with TRBD2. The CDR3 is made up of 13 amino acids. V gave up 6 bases and J gave up 8 bases; unmatched junction bases: 6. The CDR3, as DNA: TGTGCCAGCAGCCCTGGGGAGGGGGGGGAGCTGTTTTTT. Encoded protein: CASSPGEGGELFF.

In its sample, this clonotype was seen a few times. V and J are TRBV15 and TRBJ2-5, with TRBD1 matching 10 bases. The CDR3 contains 16 residues. The ends lost 3 bases at V and 4 bases at J; junction bases unmatched: 8. Germline V gene lookup returns CDR1 LNHNV and CDR2 YYDKDF (reference sequence). CDR3 sequence (DNA): TGTGCCACCAGCAGGGGGACAGGGGTGGTTGGAGAGACCCAGTACTTC. Translating it yields CATSRGTGVVGETQYF.

This clonotype was detected a few times. This sequence joins TRBV5-1 and TRBJ1-1; D gene ambiguous. Germline CDR1 SGHRS, CDR2 YFSETQ. The CDR3 extends over 15 amino acids. V lost 3 bases to trimming and J lost 3 bases, with 15 bases between them. CDR3 region: CASSSDIFGDTEAFF. DNA for the CDR3: TGCGCCAGCAGCTCCGACATCTTTGGGGACACTGAAGCTTTCTTT.

The chain employs TRBV12-3 or TRBV12-4 and TRBJ2-1; D remains ambiguous. Trimming took off 5 bases at V and 7 bases at J, with 18 bases between the two ends. This CDR3 comprises 15 residues. DNA of the CDR3: TGTGCCAGCAGTCCCCCCAATCGCGGCTTAAATGAGCAGTTCTTC. Translating it yields CASSPPNRGLNEQFF.

The chain links TRBV6-2 or TRBV6-3 to TRBJ2-7; 9 bases agree with TRBD1. The CDR3 runs to 15 residues. J was trimmed by 3 bases and V by 2 bases; bases with no gene match: 5. CDR1 is MNHEY and CDR2 is SVGEGT in the germline V gene. CDR3 sequence reads: CASSYRGTGNYEQYF. The DNA for the CDR3 is TGTGCCAGCAGTTACAGGGGGACAGGGAACTACGAGCAGTACTTC.

This clonotype was picked up a small number of times. The V and J genes are TRBV15 and TRBJ2-1; 7 bases are a match to TRBD2. The CDR3 is made up of 15 amino acids. V shed 10 bases, J shed 6 bases, and the junction held 15 bases outside the gene matches. CDR1 is LNHNV, CDR2 YYDKDF, per germline (reference sequence). CDR3 amino acids: CASQDRTSGGNEQFF. The CDR3, as DNA: TGTGCCAGCCAGGACCGGACTAGTGGGGGCAATGAGCAGTTCTTC.

This clonotype showed up just a few times. This CDR3 is CASSAEHVSTYGYTF. The CDR3 DNA is TGTGCCAGCAGTGCTGAACATGTGTCCACCTATGGCTACACCTTC. The chain recombines TRBV5-6 with TRBJ1-2; D remains ambiguous. The V end lost 5 bases, the J end lost 4 bases, and 18 bases lay between the germline ends. Germline CDR1 SGHDT, CDR2 YYEEEE. The CDR3 consists of 15 residues.

V usage is TRBV5-1 and J usage is TRBJ1-6; TRBD1 matches 10 bases. V was clipped by 4 bases and J by 8 bases; unmatched bases: 3. From germline, CDR1 is SGHRS and CDR2 YFSETQ. CDR3 length: 14 residues. In DNA form, the CDR3 reads TGCGCCAGCAGCGTCGGGACAGGGGATTCACCCCTCCACTTT. It is translated as CASSVGTGDSPLHF.

The chain joins TRBV7-3 to TRBJ2-3; 8 bases map to TRBD1. J gave up 3 bases and V 5 bases, and 10 bases lay outside the gene matches. The CDR3 extends over 16 amino acids. In germline, CDR1 is SGHTA, CDR2 FQGTGA. This chain's CDR3 is CASSPQGAVGTDTQYF. The CDR3 DNA is TGTGCCAGCAGCCCTCAGGGGGCGGTGGGGACAGATACGCAGTATTTT.

The chain has TRBV7-2 and TRBJ2-3, with a weak D call TRBD1 (6 bases). The CDR3 loop spans 21 amino acids. The V and J ends lost 1 base and 0 bases respectively, with 26 bases between them. CDR1 and CDR2 (germline): SGHTA, FQGNSA. As DNA, the CDR3 is TGTGCCAGCAGCTTAGACGGCTTTAACTATGACAGGTTTAATAGCACAGATACGCAGTATTTT. Its translation is CASSLDGFNYDRFNSTDTQYF.

There are a few counts of this clonotype. This chain uses TRBV7-2 with TRBJ2-7; possibly TRBD2 for D (5 bases). The germline gives CDR1 SGHTA, CDR2 FQGNSA. The CDR3 has 14 residues. Trimming took 8 bases from V and 0 from J, leaving 14 bases between them. CDR3 bases: TGTGCCAGCCTCCGGACGGGAAACTCCTACGAGCAGTACTTC. This sequence encodes CASLRTGNSYEQYF.